A single sample is the source of the 21 T cell receptor beta chains below, sequenced in a study of shared clonotypes between healthy human individuals. The method was immunoSEQ multiplex PCR; TCRdb's version includes in-frame clones alone and lacks a portion of them. The data show 950,000 to 1,300,000 clones, about three quarters seen once. The specimen sequenced was memory CD4+ T cells sorted from blood. Subset reported: CD45RA-negative fraction. The receptor set was obtained from a man aged 18 to 30 in good health.

The gene calls are TRBV7-2 and TRBJ2-2; no clear D. Germline CDR1 SGHTA, CDR2 FQGNSA. The CDR3 spans 14 residues. Trimming left V 4 bases short and J 4 bases short, with 10 bases between. This CDR3 is CASSYPPGTGELFF. The CDR3 nucleotides read TGTGCCAGCAGCTACCCCCCGGGCACCGGGGAGCTGTTTTTT.

The chain couples TRBV18 to TRBJ1-5, with a tentative D call TRBD1 (5 bases). In germline, CDR1 is KGHSH, CDR2 LQKENI. V gave up 3 bases and J gave up 11 bases, with 14 bases separating them. This CDR3 spans 13 amino acids. The CDR3 DNA follows: TGTGCCAGCTCACCCTCTGACACCAGGGCCCAGCATTTT. Its translation: CASSPSDTRAQHF.

The chain is built from TRBV5-1 and TRBJ1-4; TRBD1 aligns across 7 bases. This CDR3 has 14 amino acids. V trimming: 0 bases; J trimming: 7 bases; junction bases outside the gene matches: 3. Germline assignment: CDR1 SGHRS and CDR2 YFSETQ. DNA for the CDR3: TGCGCCAGCAGCTTGGCTCAGGGGGGTGAAAAACTGTTTTTT. Amino acid sequence: CASSLAQGGEKLFF. Full variable domain (rest looked up from reference TRBV5-1 and TRBJ1-4): KAGVTQTPRYLIKTRGQQVTLSCSPISGHRSVSWYQQTPGQGLQFLFEYFSETQRNKGNFPGRFSGRQFSNSRSEMNVSTLELGDSALYLCASSLAQGGEKLFFGSGTQLSVL.

The chain recombines TRBV28 with TRBJ1-2, with D possibly being TRBD1 (6 bases). The CDR3 loop spans 13 amino acids. Germline loops: CDR1 MDHEN, CDR2 SYDVKM. Deletions cut 4 bases from V and 4 bases from J, with 10 bases between. The CDR3 here is CASSYGGAYGYTF. The CDR3 bases are TGTGCCAGCAGTTACGGGGGGGCCTATGGCTACACCTTC.

CDR3 in DNA: TGTGCCAGCAGCCCAAGACTAGCGGGAAACTCAGATACGCAGTATTTT. Amino acid sequence: CASSPRLAGNSDTQYF. The chain couples TRBV7-2 to TRBJ2-3; 11 bases line up with TRBD2. Germline loops: CDR1 SGHTA, CDR2 FQGNSA. V lost 5 bases, J lost 4 bases, and 8 bases stayed unmatched. The CDR3 extends over 16 amino acids.

CDR3 region: CASSPDGGAGGYTF. The CDR3 DNA reads TGTGCCAGCAGCCCCGACGGGGGGGCGGGAGGCTACACCTTC. This chain links TRBV7-2 with TRBJ1-2; maybe TRBD1 (6 bases). This CDR3 comprises 14 residues. V lost 5 bases, J lost 8 bases, and 18 bases lay in between. Germline CDR1 is SGHTA and CDR2 is FQGNSA.

As regards this clone: A junction boundary mismatches the germline segment, possibly from a read error. The chain employs TRBV7-7 and TRBJ2-5; D uncertain. There are 13 residues in the CDR3. The V gene's germline CDR1 is SSHAT and CDR2 FNYEAQ (reference sequence). The CDR3 sequence is CASSLGGTETQYF. The CDR3 DNA follows: TGTGCTAGCAGCTTAGGCGGCACGGAGACCCAGTACTTC.

About this clone: The junction departs from the called germline gene at one end, perhaps through a read error. The V call is TRBV7-7, the J call TRBJ1-1; D unresolved. Germline V gives CDR1 SSHAT, CDR2 FNYEAQ (reference sequence). The CDR3 totals 13 residues. CDR3 region: CASSRDYNTEAFF. The DNA for the CDR3 is TGTGCTAGCAGCCGAGACTATAACACTGAAGCTTTCTTT.

The chain has TRBV5-1 and TRBJ1-4; 8 bases are a match to TRBD1. Trimming removed 5 bases from V and 5 bases from J; junction bases left unmatched: 5. Germline loops: CDR1 SGHRS, CDR2 YFSETQ. The CDR3 runs 14 residues. This CDR3 reads CASSNGQGNEKLFF. In DNA form, the CDR3 reads TGCGCCAGCAGTAACGGACAGGGAAATGAAAAACTGTTTTTT.

The table lists this clone with a few counts. The V and J genes are TRBV19 and TRBJ1-1; maybe TRBD1 (6 bases). The germline CDR1 and CDR2 sequences are LNHDA and SQIVND (reference sequence). The CDR3 has 13 residues. The ends were cut back, 8 bases at V and 2 bases at J, with 12 bases in the middle. CDR3 region: CASSGTINTEAFF. The CDR3 nucleotides are TGTGCCAGTTCCGGGACAATCAACACTGAAGCTTTCTTT.

The CDR3: CAISDLAGGQETQYF. The CDR3 coding sequence is TGTGCCATCAGTGATTTAGCGGGGGGGCAAGAGACCCAGTACTTC. The chain recombines TRBV10-3 with TRBJ2-5, with 11 bases lining up with TRBD2. Per the germline V gene, CDR1 is ENHRY and CDR2 is SYGVKD. Germline trimming cut 3 bases from V and 2 bases from J; bases unmatched to any gene: 2. This CDR3 is built from 15 residues.

The chain recombines TRBV18 with TRBJ1-4; tentatively, D is TRBD1 (6 bases). Germline CDR1 reads KGHSH; CDR2 reads LQKENI. V lost 1 base and J lost 5, with 20 bases in between. This CDR3 comprises 18 residues. In nucleotides, the CDR3 is TGTGCCAGCTCACCACGGAACAGGGTGCCCAACGAAAATGAAAAACTGTTTTTT. Encoded protein: CASSPRNRVPNENEKLFF. The full variable domain, rest sourced from reference TRBV18 and TRBJ1-4, is NAGVMQNPRHLVRRRGQEARLRCSPMKGHSHVYWYRQLPEEGLKFMVYLQKENIIDESGMPKERFSAEFPKEGPSILRIQQVVRGDSAAYFCASSPRNRVPNENEKLFFGSGTQLSVL.

V gene TRBV25-1 combines with J gene TRBJ1-6, with 8 nucleotides matching TRBD1. The V and J ends lost 4 bases and 6 bases, in that order; junction bases with no gene match: 5. CDR1 and CDR2 (germline): MGHDK, SYGVNS. CDR3 length: 15 residues. The CDR3 nucleotides read TGTGCCAGCAGTGGGCAGGGGGCGGGTAATTCACCCCTCCACTTT. Translated, it gives CASSGQGAGNSPLHF. The variable domain in full, completed from reference TRBV25-1 and TRBJ1-6, reads EADIYQTPRYLVIGTGKKITLECSQTMGHDKMYWYQQDPGMELHLIHYSYGVNSTEKGDLSSESTVSRIRTEHFPLTLESARPSHTSQYLCASSGQGAGNSPLHFGNGTRLTVT.

V gene TRBV14 combines with J gene TRBJ1-1; no clear D. The germline V and J ends were trimmed by 11 bases and 4 bases, with 14 bases remaining between them. There are 12 residues in the CDR3. Germline loops: CDR1 SGHDN, CDR2 FVKESK. The CDR3 protein is CASSLMGTEAFF. The CDR3 DNA reads TGTGCCTCCTCTCTCATGGGCACTGAAGCTTTCTTT.

This clone has a single count. The chain recombines TRBV5-4 with TRBJ2-1; D possibly corresponds to TRBD2 (5 bases). Germline CDR1 and CDR2: SGHNT and YYREEE (reference sequence). This CDR3 is built from 13 residues. V lost 4 bases to trimming and J lost 14 bases, with 19 bases between them. The CDR3 here is CASSQDQATNKFF. The CDR3 bases are TGTGCCAGCAGCCAAGATCAGGCGACTAACAAGTTCTTC.

This rearrangement joins TRBV2 to TRBJ2-1; the match to TRBD2 covers 8 bases. This CDR3 contains 15 residues. V lost 6 bases and J lost 1; bases outside the gene matches: 5. Germline loops: CDR1 SNHLY, CDR2 FYNNEI. CDR3 in amino acids: CASRPLAASYNEQFF. The CDR3, as DNA: TGTGCCAGCAGGCCACTAGCGGCGTCCTACAATGAGCAGTTCTTC.

The V and J genes are TRBV11-2 and TRBJ1-1, with D perhaps TRBD1 (5 bases). CDR1 and CDR2 from the germline V gene are SGHAT and FQNNGV. Deletions cut 2 bases from V and 5 bases from J, with 21 bases between. The CDR3 runs 17 residues. CDR3 sequence (DNA): TGTGCCAGCAGCTTACTTTCTTCGCGTTCCGAGGGGACTGAAGCTTTCTTT. Its protein product is CASSLLSSRSEGTEAFF.

This clone has a handful of counts. This chain joins TRBV5-1 and TRBJ2-1; 8 nucleotides agree with TRBD2. Germline CDR1 reads SGHRS; CDR2 reads YFSETQ. The CDR3 runs 19 residues. Germline trimming cut 2 bases from V and 0 bases from J; bases unmatched to any gene: 13. CDR3 amino acids: CASSLMGRSGGDSYNEQFF. The CDR3 coding sequence is TGCGCCAGCAGCTTAATGGGGCGAAGCGGGGGTGACTCCTACAATGAGCAGTTCTTC.

This chain joins TRBV10-1 and TRBJ1-1; D is undetermined. This CDR3 region has 16 residues. V was trimmed by 4 bases and J by 1 base, leaving 16 bases between them. From germline, CDR1 is WNHNN and CDR2 SYGVQD (reference sequence). This CDR3 reads CASSARTLGKNTEAFF. The CDR3 DNA sequence: TGCGCCAGCAGTGCACGGACGTTGGGGAAGAACACTGAAGCTTTCTTT.

The V gene is TRBV12-2, the J gene TRBJ1-5. TRBV12-2 is annotated as a pseudogene. The CDR3 totals 12 residues. CDR3 sequence (DNA): TGTGCAAGTCGCTTCGGCAATCAGCCCCAGCATTTT. Translated: CASRFGNQPQHF.

The V and J genes are TRBV19 and TRBJ2-7; D is undetermined. The CDR3 loop spans 13 amino acids. The V end lost 5 bases, the J end lost 6 bases, and 14 bases lay between the germline ends. In germline, CDR1 is LNHDA, CDR2 SQIVND (reference sequence). CDR3 coding DNA: TGTGCCAGTAGTCCCGAGTGGAATGGCGAGCAGTACTTC. This encodes CASSPEWNGEQYF.